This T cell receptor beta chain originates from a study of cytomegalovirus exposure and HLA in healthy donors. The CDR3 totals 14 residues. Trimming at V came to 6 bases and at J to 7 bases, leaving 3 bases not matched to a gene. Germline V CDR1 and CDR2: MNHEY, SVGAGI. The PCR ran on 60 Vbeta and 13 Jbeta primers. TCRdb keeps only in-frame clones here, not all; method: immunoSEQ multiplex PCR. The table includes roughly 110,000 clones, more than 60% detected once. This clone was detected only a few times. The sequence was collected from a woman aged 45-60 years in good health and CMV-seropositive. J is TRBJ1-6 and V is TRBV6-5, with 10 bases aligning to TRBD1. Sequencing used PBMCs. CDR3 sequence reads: CASRKGQGNSPLHF. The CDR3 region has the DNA TGTGCCAGCAGAAAGGGACAGGGGAATTCACCCCTCCACTTT.